The clone carrying this T cell receptor beta chain has a count of ten or more. The J segment lost 6 bases and the V segment lost 5 bases, leaving 5 bases of the junction unmatched. The CDR3 contains 15 residues. The data were taken from a study of identical twins. TCRdb passed the 5' RACE reads through MiXCR, listing each CDR3 protein once. The sample records about 260,000 distinct CDR3 sequences, about 7% being singletons. The same sample was also studied in work on yellow fever vaccine responses in identical twins.

This TCR was recovered from a woman between 18 and 29 years old in good health. This chain links TRBV12-3 or TRBV12-4 with TRBJ2-2; 11 nucleotides agree with TRBD2. The material sequenced was memory (CD45RO+) T cells sorted from blood. CDR3 in amino acids: CASSPTSGSAGELFF. DNA of the CDR3: TGTGCCAGCAGTCCAACTAGCGGGAGTGCCGGGGAGCTGTTTTTT.